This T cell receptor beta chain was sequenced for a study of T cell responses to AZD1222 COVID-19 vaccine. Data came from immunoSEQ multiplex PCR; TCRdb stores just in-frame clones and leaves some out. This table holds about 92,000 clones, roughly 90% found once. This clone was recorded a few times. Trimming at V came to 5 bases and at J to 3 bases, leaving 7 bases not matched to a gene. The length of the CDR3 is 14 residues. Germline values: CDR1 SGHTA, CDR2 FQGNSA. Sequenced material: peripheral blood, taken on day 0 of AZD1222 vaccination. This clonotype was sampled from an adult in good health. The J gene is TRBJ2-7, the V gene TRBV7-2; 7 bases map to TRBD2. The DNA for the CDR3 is TGTGCCAGCAGCATCGGACTAGGGTACTACGAGCAGTACTTC. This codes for CASSIGLGYYEQYF.